This TCR beta chain came from a study of CD8+ T cells in alopecia areata. Overall study context: Affected scalp percentage gauged treated patients' severity.

CDR1 and CDR2 (germline): DFQATT, SNEGSKA (reference sequence). The V gene lost 4 bases and the J gene lost 3 bases, with 5 bases spanning the gap. The CDR3 extends over 11 amino acids. As for treatment: oral pan-JAK inhibitor, 5-10 mg twice daily. Whole-study results and caveats: Tofacitinib yielded significantly lower scalp clonality and fewer expanded CD8+ clones among the top 100.

Concerning this clone itself: No antigen is known for it. This specimen includes other DNA sequences encoding the same CDR3.

cDNA reverse transcribed from extracted RNA served as the sequencing template. The method was immunoSEQ multiplex PCR; TCRdb's version includes in-frame clones alone and lacks a portion of them. The data show about 270,000 clones, roughly 60% seen once. The TCR sequence derives from a human donor with alopecia areata. J is TRBJ2-3 and V is TRBV20-1; D remains ambiguous. The input for sequencing was CD4+ T cells sorted from blood, taken around week 54, from a patient treated with tofacitinib. The CDR3 region is CSATTTDTQYF. DNA of the CDR3: TGCAGTGCTACGACTACAGATACGCAGTATTTT.